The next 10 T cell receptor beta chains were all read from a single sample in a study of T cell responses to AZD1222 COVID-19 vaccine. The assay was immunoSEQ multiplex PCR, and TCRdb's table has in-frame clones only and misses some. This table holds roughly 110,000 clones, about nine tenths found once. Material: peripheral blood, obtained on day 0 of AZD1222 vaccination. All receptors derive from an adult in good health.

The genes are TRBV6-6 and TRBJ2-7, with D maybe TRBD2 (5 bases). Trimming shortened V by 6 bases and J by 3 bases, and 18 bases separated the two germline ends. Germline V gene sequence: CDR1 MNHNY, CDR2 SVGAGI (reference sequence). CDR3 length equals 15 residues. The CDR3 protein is CASSTHQPGDYEQYF. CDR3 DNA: TGTGCCAGCAGCACTCACCAGCCCGGGGACTACGAGCAGTACTTC.

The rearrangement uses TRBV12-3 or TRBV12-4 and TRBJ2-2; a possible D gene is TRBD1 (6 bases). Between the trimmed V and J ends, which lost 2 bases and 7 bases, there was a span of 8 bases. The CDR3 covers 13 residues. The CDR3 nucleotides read TGTGCCAGCAGTTTACTCAGGGGCGGGGAGCTGTTTTTT. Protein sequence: CASSLLRGGELFF.

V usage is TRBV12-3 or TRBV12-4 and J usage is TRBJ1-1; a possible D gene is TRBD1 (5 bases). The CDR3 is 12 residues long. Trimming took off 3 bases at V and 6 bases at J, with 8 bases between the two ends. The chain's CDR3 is CASSFWGSEAFF. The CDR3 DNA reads TGTGCCAGCAGTTTTTGGGGGTCTGAAGCTTTCTTT.

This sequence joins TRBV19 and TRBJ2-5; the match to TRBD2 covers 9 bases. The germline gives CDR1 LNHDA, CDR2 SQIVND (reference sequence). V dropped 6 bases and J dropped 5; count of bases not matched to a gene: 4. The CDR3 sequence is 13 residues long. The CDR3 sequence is CASSFGLAETQYF. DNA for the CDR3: TGTGCCAGTAGCTTCGGACTAGCGGAGACCCAGTACTTC. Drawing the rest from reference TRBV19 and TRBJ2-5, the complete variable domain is DGGITQSPKYLFRKEGQNVTLSCEQNLNHDAMYWYRQDPGQGLRLIYYSQIVNDFQKGDIAEGYSVSREKKESFPLTVTSAQKNPTAFYLCASSFGLAETQYFGPGTRLLVL.

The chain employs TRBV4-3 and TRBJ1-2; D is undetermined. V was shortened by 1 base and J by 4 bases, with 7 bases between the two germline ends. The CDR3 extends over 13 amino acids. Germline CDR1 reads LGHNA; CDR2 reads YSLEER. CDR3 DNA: TGCGCCAGCAGCCAAGGACTACTCTATGGCTACACCTTC. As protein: CASSQGLLYGYTF.

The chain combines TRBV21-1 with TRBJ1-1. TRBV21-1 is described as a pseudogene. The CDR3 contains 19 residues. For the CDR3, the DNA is TGTGCCAGCAGCAAGGTTGAGACAGAAGGGAGGGGGGAGAACACTGAAGCTTTCTTT. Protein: CASSKVETEGRGENTEAFF.

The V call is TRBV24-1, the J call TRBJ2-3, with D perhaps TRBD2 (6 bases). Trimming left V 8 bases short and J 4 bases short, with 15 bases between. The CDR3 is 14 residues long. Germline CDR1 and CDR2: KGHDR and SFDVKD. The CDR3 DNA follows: TGTGCCACCACCGCAGCGGGTTCACCAGATACGCAGTATTTT. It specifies CATTAAGSPDTQYF.

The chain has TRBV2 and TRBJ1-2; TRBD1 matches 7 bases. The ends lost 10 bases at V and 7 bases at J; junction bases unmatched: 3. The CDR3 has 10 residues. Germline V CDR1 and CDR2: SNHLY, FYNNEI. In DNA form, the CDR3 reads TGTGCCAATAACAGGGGTGGCTACACCTTC. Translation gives CANNRGGYTF.

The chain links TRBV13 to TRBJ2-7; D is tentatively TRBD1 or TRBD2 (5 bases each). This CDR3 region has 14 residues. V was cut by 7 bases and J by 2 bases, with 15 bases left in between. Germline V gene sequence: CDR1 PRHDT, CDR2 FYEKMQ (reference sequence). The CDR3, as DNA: TGTGCCAGCACTCTGGGGCGGCGGGCCTACGAGCAGTACTTC. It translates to CASTLGRRAYEQYF.

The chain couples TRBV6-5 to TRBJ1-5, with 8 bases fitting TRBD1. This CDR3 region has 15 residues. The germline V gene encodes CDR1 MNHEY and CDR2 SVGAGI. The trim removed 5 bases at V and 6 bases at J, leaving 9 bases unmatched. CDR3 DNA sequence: TGTGCCAGCAGTCAAATTCCAGGACAGGGTCAGCCCCAGCATTTT. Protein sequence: CASSQIPGQGQPQHF.